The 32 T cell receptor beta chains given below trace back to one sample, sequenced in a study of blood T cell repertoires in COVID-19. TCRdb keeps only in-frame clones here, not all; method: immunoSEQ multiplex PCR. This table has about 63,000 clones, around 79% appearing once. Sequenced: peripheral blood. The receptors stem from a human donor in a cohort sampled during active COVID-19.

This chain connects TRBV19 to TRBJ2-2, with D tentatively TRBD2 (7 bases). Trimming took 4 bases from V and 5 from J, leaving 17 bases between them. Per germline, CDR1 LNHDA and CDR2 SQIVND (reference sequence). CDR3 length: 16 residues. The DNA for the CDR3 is TGTGCCAGTAGTAGAGCCCCCGGGGGGCAAACCGGGGAGCTGTTTTTT. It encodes CASSRAPGGQTGELFF.

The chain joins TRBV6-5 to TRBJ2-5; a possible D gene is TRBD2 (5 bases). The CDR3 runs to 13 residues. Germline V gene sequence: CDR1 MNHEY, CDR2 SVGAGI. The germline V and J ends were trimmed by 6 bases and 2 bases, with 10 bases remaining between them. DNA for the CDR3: TGTGCCAGCAGAGCGGAGCTACAAGAGACCCAGTACTTC. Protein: CASRAELQETQYF.

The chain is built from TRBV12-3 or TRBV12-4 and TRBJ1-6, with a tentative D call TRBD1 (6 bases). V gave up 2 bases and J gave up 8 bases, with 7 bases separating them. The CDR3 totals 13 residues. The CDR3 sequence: CASSLNRDSPLHF. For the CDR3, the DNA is TGTGCCAGCAGTTTAAACAGGGATTCACCCCTCCACTTT.

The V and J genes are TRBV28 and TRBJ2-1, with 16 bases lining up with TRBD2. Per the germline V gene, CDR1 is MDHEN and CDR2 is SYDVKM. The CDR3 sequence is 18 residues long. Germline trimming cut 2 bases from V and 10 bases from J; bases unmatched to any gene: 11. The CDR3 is CASSLRAPGLAGGKEQFF. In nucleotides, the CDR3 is TGTGCCAGCAGTTTAAGGGCCCCGGGACTAGCGGGAGGGAAAGAGCAGTTCTTC.

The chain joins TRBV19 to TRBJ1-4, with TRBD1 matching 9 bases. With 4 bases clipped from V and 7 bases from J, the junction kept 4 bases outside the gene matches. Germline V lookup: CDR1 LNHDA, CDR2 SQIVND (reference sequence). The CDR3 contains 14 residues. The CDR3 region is CASSTKDRGEKLFF. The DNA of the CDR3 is TGTGCCAGTAGTACCAAGGACAGGGGTGAAAAACTGTTTTTT.

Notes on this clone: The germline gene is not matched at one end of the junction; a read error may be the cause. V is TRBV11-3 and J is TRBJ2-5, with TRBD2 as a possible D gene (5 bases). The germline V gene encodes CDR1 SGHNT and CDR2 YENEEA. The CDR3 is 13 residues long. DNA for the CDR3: TGTGCCAGCAGCCCCGAGCGGCAAGATACCCAGTACTTC. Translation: CASSPERQDTQYF.

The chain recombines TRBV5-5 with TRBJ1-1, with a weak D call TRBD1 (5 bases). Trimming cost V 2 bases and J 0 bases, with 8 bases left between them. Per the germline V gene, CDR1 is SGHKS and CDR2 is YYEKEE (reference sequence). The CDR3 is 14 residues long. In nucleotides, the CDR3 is TGTGCCAGCAGCTTTCAGGGTTTGAACACTGAAGCTTTCTTT. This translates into CASSFQGLNTEAFF. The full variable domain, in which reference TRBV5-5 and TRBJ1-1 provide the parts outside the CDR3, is DAGVTQSPTHLIKTRGQQVTLRCSPISGHKSVSWYQQVLGQGPQFIFQYYEKEERGRGNFPDRFSARQFPNYSSELNVNALLLGDSALYLCASSFQGLNTEAFFGQGTRLTVV.

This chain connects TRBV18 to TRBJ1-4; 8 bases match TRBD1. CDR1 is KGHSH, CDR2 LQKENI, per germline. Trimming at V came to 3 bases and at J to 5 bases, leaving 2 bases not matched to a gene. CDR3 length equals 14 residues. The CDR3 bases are TGTGCCAGCTCACCCGCAGGGGGCAATGAAAAACTGTTTTTT. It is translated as CASSPAGGNEKLFF.

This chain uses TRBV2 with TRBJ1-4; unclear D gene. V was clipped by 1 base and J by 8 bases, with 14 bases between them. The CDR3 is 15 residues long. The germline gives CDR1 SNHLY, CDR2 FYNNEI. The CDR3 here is CASSEVSGLGEKLFF. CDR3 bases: TGTGCCAGCAGTGAAGTAAGCGGGCTCGGGGAAAAACTGTTTTTT.

CDR3 sequence reads: CASSSSTIKETQYF. The CDR3 DNA is TGTGCCAGCAGCTCTTCTACCATTAAAGAGACCCAGTACTTC. The rearrangement uses TRBV7-2 and TRBJ2-5; D not certain. V was pared by 4 bases and J by 3 bases, with 12 bases between. Germline lookup yields CDR1 SGHTA and CDR2 FQGNSA. The CDR3 has 14 residues.

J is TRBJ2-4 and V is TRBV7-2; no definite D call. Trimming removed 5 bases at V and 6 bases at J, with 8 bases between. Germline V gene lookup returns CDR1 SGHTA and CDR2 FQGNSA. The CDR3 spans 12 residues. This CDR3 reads CASSLAPNIQYF. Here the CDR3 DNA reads TGTGCCAGCAGCCTGGCTCCAAACATTCAGTACTTC. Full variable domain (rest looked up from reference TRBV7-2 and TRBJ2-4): GAGVSQSPSNKVTEKGKDVELRCDPISGHTALYWYRQSLGQGLEFLIYFQGNSAPDKSGLPSDRFSAERTGGSVSTLTIQRTQQEDSAVYLCASSLAPNIQYFGAGTRLSVL.

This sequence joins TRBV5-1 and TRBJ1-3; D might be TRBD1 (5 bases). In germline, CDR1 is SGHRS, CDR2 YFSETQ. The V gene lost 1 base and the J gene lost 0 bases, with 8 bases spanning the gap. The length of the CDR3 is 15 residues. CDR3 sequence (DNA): TGCGCCAGCAGCTTGACAGGCCTCTCTGGAAACACCATATATTTT. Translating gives CASSLTGLSGNTIYF.

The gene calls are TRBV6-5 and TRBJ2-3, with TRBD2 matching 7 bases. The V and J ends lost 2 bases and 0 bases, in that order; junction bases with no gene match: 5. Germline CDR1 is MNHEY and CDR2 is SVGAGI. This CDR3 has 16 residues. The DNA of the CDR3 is TGTGCCAGCAGTTACGCGCGGGACTACAGCACAGATACGCAGTATTTT. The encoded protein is CASSYARDYSTDTQYF.

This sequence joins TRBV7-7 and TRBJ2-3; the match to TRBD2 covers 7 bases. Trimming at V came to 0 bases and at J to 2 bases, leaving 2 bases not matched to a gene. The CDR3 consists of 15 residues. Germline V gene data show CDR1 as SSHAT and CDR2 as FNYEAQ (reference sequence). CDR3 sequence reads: CASSLAGGTTDTQYF. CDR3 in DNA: TGTGCCAGCAGCTTAGCGGGAGGGACCACAGATACGCAGTATTTT.

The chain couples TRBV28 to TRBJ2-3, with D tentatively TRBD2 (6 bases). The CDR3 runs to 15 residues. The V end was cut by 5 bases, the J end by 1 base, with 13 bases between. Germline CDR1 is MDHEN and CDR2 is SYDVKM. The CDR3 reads CASSAELAGTDTQYF. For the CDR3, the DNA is TGTGCCAGCAGTGCCGAGTTAGCGGGCACAGATACGCAGTATTTT.

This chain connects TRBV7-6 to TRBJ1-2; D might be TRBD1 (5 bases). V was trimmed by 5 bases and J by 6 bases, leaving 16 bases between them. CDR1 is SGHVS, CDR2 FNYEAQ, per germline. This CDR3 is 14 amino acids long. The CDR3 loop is CASSLNPGGNGYTF. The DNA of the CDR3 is TGTGCCAGCAGCCTTAACCCCGGGGGGAATGGCTACACCTTC. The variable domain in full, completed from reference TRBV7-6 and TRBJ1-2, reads GAGVSQSPRYKVTKRGQDVALRCDPISGHVSLYWYRQALGQGPEFLTYFNYEAQQDKSGLPNDRFSAERPEGSISTLTIQRTEQRDSAMYRCASSLNPGGNGYTFGSGTRLTVV.

The DNA of the CDR3 is TGTGCCAGCAGCCCTGACTCCACAGATACGCAGTATTTT. It yields the protein CASSPDSTDTQYF. V and J are TRBV9 and TRBJ2-3; D unclear. CDR1 is SGDLS and CDR2 is YYNGEE in the germline V gene. The CDR3 contains 13 residues. The germline V and J ends were trimmed by 4 bases and 2 bases, with 8 bases remaining between them. Supplemented by reference TRBV9 and TRBJ2-3, the full variable domain reads DSGVTQTPKHLITATGQRVTLRCSPRSGDLSVYWYQQSLDQGLQFLIQYYNGEERAKGNILERFSAQQFPDLHSELNLSSLELGDSALYFCASSPDSTDTQYFGPGTRLTVL.

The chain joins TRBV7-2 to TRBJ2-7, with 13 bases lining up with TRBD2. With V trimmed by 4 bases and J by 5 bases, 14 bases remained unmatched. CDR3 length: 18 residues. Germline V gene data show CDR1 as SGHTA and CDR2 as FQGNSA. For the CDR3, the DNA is TGTGCCAGCAGCTCCCGGGGACTAGCGGGACCCCGAGGGAACGAGCAGTACTTC. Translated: CASSSRGLAGPRGNEQYF. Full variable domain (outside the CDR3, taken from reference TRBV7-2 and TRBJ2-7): GAGVSQSPSNKVTEKGKDVELRCDPISGHTALYWYRQSLGQGLEFLIYFQGNSAPDKSGLPSDRFSAERTGGSVSTLTIQRTQQEDSAVYLCASSSRGLAGPRGNEQYFGPGTRLTVT.

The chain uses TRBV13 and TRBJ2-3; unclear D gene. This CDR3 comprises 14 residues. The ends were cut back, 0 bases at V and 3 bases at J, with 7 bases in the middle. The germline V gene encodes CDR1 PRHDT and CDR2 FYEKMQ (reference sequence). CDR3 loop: CASSLGQLTDTQYF. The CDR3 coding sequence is TGTGCCAGCAGCTTAGGACAGTTGACAGATACGCAGTATTTT.

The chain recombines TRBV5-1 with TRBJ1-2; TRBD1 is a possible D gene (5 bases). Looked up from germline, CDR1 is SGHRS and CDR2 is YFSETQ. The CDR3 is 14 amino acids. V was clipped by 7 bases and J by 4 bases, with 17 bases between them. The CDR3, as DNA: TGCGCCAGCGCCTTCGTGGGGAGGGGCTATGGCTACACCTTC. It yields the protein CASAFVGRGYGYTF.

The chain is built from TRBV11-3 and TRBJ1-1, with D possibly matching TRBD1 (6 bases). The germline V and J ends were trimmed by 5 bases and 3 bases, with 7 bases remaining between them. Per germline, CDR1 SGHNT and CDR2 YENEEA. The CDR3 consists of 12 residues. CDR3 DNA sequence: TGTGCCAGCAGCCGACAGGACACTGAAGCTTTCTTT. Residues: CASSRQDTEAFF.

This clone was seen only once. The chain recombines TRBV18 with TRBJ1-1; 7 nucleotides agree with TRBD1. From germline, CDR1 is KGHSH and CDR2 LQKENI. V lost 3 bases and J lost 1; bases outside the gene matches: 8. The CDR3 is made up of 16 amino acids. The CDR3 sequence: CASSPGGGRRNTEAFF. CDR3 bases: TGTGCCAGCTCACCCGGAGGGGGCCGCAGGAACACTGAAGCTTTCTTT.

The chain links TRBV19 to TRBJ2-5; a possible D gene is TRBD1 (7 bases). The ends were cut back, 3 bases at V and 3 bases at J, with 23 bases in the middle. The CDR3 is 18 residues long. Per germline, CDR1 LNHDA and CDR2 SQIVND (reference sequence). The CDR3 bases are TGTGCCAGTAGTATTGGTCCGAGGAGGGGGCGTAGTAAAGAGACCCAGTACTTC. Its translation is CASSIGPRRGRSKETQYF.

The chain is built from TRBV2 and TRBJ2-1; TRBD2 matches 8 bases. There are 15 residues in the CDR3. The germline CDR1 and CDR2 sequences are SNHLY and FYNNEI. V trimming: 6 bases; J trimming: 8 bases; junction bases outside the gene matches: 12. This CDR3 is CASSKGLAGFDEQFF. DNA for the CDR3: TGTGCCAGCAGCAAAGGACTAGCCGGGTTCGATGAGCAGTTCTTC. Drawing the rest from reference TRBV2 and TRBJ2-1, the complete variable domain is EPEVTQTPSHQVTQMGQEVILRCVPISNHLYFYWYRQILGQKVEFLVSFYNNEISEKSEIFDDQFSVERPDGSNFTLKIRSTKLEDSAMYFCASSKGLAGFDEQFFGPGTRLTVL.

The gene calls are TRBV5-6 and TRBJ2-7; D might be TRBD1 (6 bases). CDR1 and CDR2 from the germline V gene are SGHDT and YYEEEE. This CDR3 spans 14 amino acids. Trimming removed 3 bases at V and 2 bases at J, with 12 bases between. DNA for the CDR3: TGTGCCAGCAGCTATACAGGGTGGGCCTACGAGCAGTACTTC. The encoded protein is CASSYTGWAYEQYF.

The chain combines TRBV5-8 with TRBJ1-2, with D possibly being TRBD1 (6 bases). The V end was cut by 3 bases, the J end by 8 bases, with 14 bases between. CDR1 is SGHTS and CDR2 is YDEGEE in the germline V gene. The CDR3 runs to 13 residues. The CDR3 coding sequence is TGTGCCAGCAGCTATGACAGGACTAGGGGCTACACCTTC. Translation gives CASSYDRTRGYTF.

The CDR3 bases are TGTGCCAGCAGCTTAGAGCAGCGGCTAGCGGAGTACAATGAGCAGTTCTTC. Protein sequence: CASSLEQRLAEYNEQFF. V gene TRBV7-8 combines with J gene TRBJ2-1; 7 nucleotides align to TRBD2. Trimming took 1 base from V and 4 from J; bases not matched to a gene: 10. Per the germline V gene, CDR1 is SGHVS and CDR2 is FQNEAQ. The CDR3 length is 17 residues.

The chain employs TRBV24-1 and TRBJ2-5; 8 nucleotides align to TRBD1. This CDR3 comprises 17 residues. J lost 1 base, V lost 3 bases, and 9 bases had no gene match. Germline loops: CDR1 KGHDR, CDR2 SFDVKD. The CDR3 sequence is CATSDPLGTGTQETQYF. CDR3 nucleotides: TGTGCCACCAGTGATCCCCTCGGGACAGGTACCCAAGAGACCCAGTACTTC.

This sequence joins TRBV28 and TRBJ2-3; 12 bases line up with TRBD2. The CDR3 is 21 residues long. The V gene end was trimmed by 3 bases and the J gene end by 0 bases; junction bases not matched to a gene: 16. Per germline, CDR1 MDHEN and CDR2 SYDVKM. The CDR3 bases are TGTGCCAGCAGTTTTAGTCCCGACAGAGTCGGGACTAGCGGGAGCACAGATACGCAGTATTTT. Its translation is CASSFSPDRVGTSGSTDTQYF.

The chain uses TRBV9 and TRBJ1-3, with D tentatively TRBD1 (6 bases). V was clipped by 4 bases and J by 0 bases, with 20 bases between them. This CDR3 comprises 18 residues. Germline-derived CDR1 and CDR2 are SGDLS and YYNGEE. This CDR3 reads CASSPTGQSTYSGNTIYF. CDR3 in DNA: TGTGCCAGCAGCCCAACCGGACAGTCAACGTACTCTGGAAACACCATATATTTT.

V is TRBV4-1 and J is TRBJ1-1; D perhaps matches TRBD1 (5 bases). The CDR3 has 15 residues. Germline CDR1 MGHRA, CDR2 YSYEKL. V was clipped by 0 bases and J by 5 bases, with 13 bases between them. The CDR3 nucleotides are TGCGCCAGCAGCCAAGACTGGGGGGGGAGAACTGAAGCTTTCTTT. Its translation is CASSQDWGGRTEAFF.

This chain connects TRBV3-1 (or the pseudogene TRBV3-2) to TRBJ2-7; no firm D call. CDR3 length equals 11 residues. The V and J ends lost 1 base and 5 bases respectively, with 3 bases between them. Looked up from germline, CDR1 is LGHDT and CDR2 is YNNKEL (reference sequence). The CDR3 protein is CASSQVNEQYF. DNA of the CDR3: TGTGCCAGCAGCCAAGTCAACGAGCAGTACTTC.